This T cell receptor (beta chain) comes out of a study of T-cell memory formation after mild COVID-19. As for the study in general: There were largely donor-specific TCR clusters. Study-level findings and limits: Second-wave clones peaking on day 37 lacked confirmed SARS-CoV-2 specificity.

Germline V gives CDR1 DFQATT, CDR2 SNEGSKA (reference sequence). The CDR3 spans 14 residues. The V segment lost 3 bases and the J segment 2 bases; nucleotides outside the gene matches: 4. A 5'RACE reaction primed in the constant segment made cDNA libraries of TCR alpha and TCR beta, and these carried sample barcodes and UMIs. Via MiXCR, TCRdb re-called the 5' RACE reads, giving one row per CDR3 protein. The profile shows about 120,000 distinct CDR3 sequences, 20% to 25% of them singletons. About this clonotype itself: Its specificity is not known.

The sequence was obtained from a man aged 18 to 30 who had mild COVID-19 (a few samples of this study predate the infection). Cell type and time point are not known. V is TRBV20-1 and J is TRBJ2-3, with TRBD1 matching over 8 bases. The sample was PBMCs or a T cell subset sorted from them (not recorded which). CDR3 bases: TGCAGTGCTAGGGACAGGGTATTCACAGATACGCAGTATTTT. Translation gives CSARDRVFTDTQYF.